The 31 T cell receptor beta chains below all came from one sample that was sequenced in a study of metastatic and nonmetastatic thyroid tumors (dated by TCRdb to the early 2020s). Library preparation was by PCR. Sequencing instrument: Illumina HiSeq 4000. TCRdb handled the public reads itself, with Q25 trimming in fastp and clone calling in MiXCR, and kept productive beta chains. For this sample there are around 30,000 clones; around 20% appear just once. The ten largest clones add up to 8% of the sample. No patient had received any treatment before thyroid surgery. What was sequenced was blood. These receptors were obtained from a female donor with papillary thyroid cancer or a benign thyroid nodule (not recorded which). Some clones in this sample may be carry-over from other donors' samples.

Remarks on this clone: A read error is possible here, since a much larger clone lies one base away. At the DNA level, this CDR3 is encoded by other sequences in the same sample as well. The V gene is TRBV2, the J gene TRBJ2-5; D may be TRBD1 (6 bases). CDR1 SNHLY and CDR2 FYNNEI come from the germline V gene. Trimming stripped 9 bases from V and 2 bases from J, with 19 bases between. This CDR3 is 15 amino acids long. CDR3 in amino acids: CASSLQGVRQETQYF. The CDR3 DNA reads TGTGCCAGTAGTTTACAGGGTGTGAGACAAGAGACCCAGTACTTC.

This clone has only a few counts. This chain uses TRBV12-3 or TRBV12-4 with TRBJ2-3; D remains unclear. Trimming took 6 bases from V and 1 from J, leaving 17 bases between them. There are 16 residues in the CDR3. The CDR3 DNA reads TGTGCCAGCAGCCCAGCCCGGCCCCAGGGCACAGATACGCAGTATTTT. This translates into CASSPARPQGTDTQYF.

Ten or more counts support this clone. The rearrangement uses TRBV6-1 and TRBJ2-1; TRBD1 matches at 9 bases. CDR1 MNHNS and CDR2 SASEGT come from the germline V gene. V was pared by 4 bases and J by 5 bases, with 0 bases of the junction left unmatched. This CDR3 is built from 13 residues. This chain's CDR3 is CASSGDRDNEQFF. Here the CDR3 DNA reads TGTGCCAGCAGTGGGGACAGGGACAATGAGCAGTTCTTC.

This clone was detected many times. The V gene is TRBV6-1, the J gene TRBJ1-2, with TRBD1 matching 9 bases. V was pared by 1 base and J by 8 bases, with 5 bases of the junction left unmatched. The CDR3 contains 14 residues. Germline V lookup: CDR1 MNHNS, CDR2 SASEGT. The CDR3 is CASSEVTGGYGYTF. The DNA for the CDR3 is TGTGCCAGCAGTGAAGTGACAGGGGGATACGGCTACACCTTC.

This clone was seen at least ten times. CDR3 in DNA: TGTGCCAGCACCTACGATGCAGGGAACACTGAAGCTTTCTTT. Translation: CASTYDAGNTEAFF. The rearrangement links TRBV27 to TRBJ1-1; D uncertain. With 7 bases removed from V and 1 base from J, the gap between germline ends came to 13 bases. The CDR3 is 14 residues long. The V gene's germline CDR1 is MNHEY and CDR2 SMNVEV (reference sequence).

This clone has just a few counts. An end of the junction differs from the germline gene, which may be a read error. CDR3 nucleotides: TGTGCCAGCAGTGGGACAGGGGAGGGCTATGGCTACATCTTC. Translation: CASSGTGEGYGYIF. The V call is TRBV12-3 or TRBV12-4, the J call TRBJ1-2, with 10 bases identical to TRBD1. CDR3 size: 14 residues.

This clone showed up many times. This sequence joins TRBV7-3 and TRBJ2-2; D may match TRBD1 or TRBD2 (5 bases each). The CDR3 covers 15 residues. CDR1 and CDR2 (germline): SGHTA, FQGTGA. V was cut by 0 bases and J by 4 bases, with 9 bases left in between. The CDR3 reads CASSLTSGGTGELFF. CDR3 nucleotides: TGTGCCAGCAGCTTAACTAGTGGGGGCACCGGGGAGCTGTTTTTT. Combining the CDR3 with reference TRBV7-3 and TRBJ2-2 gives the whole variable domain GAGVSQTPSNKVTEKGKYVELRCDPISGHTALYWYRQSLGQGPEFLIYFQGTGAADDSGLPNDRFFAVRPEGSVSTLKIQRTERGDSAVYLCASSLTSGGTGELFFGEGSRLTVL.

This clone was counted many times. V is TRBV7-8 and J is TRBJ1-5; a possible D gene is TRBD1 (6 bases). From germline, CDR1 is SGHVS and CDR2 FQNEAQ. The CDR3 covers 15 residues. Trimming removed 5 bases from V and 2 bases from J, with 13 bases in between. The CDR3 loop reads CASSPDYRGNQPQHF. In nucleotides, the CDR3 is TGTGCCAGCAGCCCCGATTACAGGGGCAATCAGCCCCAGCATTTT.

Within the sample, this clone is medium-sized. The chain employs TRBV20-1 and TRBJ1-3; no clear D gene. From germline, CDR1 is DFQATT and CDR2 SNEGSKA (reference sequence). V was cut by 1 base and J by 5 bases, with 15 bases left in between. The length of the CDR3 is 15 residues. CDR3 loop: CSARVGSSDRNTIYF. CDR3 nucleotides: TGCAGTGCTAGAGTCGGCTCTTCGGACCGAAACACCATATATTTT.

This clone was recorded a few times. J is TRBJ2-1 and V is TRBV27, with 14 bases matching TRBD2. Germline assignment: CDR1 MNHEY and CDR2 SMNVEV (reference sequence). V lost 6 bases and J lost 6; bases outside the gene matches: 4. This CDR3 has 15 amino acids. CDR3 nucleotide sequence: TGTGCCAGCAGCTCTGGGACTAGCGGGAGCAATGAGCAGTTCTTC. Its translation is CASSSGTSGSNEQFF.

This clone was counted many times. The chain has TRBV5-4 and TRBJ1-6, with D possibly matching TRBD1 (5 bases). Germline V CDR1 and CDR2: SGHNT, YYREEE (reference sequence). V gave up 0 bases and J gave up 7 bases, with 8 bases separating them. The CDR3 totals 14 residues. Here the CDR3 DNA reads TGTGCCAGCAGCTTGGACAGGACCAATTCACCCCTCCACTTT. Translation: CASSLDRTNSPLHF.

A note on this clone: The sample has other DNA sequences that encode this CDR3 too. V usage is TRBV20-1 and J usage is TRBJ2-7, with 7 bases that match TRBD1. The V gene's germline CDR1 is DFQATT and CDR2 SNEGSKA (reference sequence). The CDR3 totals 13 residues. V shed 3 bases and J 4 bases; nucleotides not matched to a gene: 6. CDR3: CSASRDRVYEQYF. CDR3 sequence (DNA): TGCAGTGCTAGTCGAGACAGGGTGTACGAGCAGTACTTC.

This clone was seen ten or more times. The chain uses TRBV5-1 and TRBJ1-2, with 9 bases fitting TRBD1. The CDR3 has 13 amino acids. CDR1 is SGHRS, CDR2 YFSETQ, per germline. V shed 3 bases and J 6 bases; nucleotides not matched to a gene: 3. CDR3 in DNA: TGCGCCAGCAGCTGGGACAGGGTCGATGGCTACACCTTC. This gives the protein CASSWDRVDGYTF.

This rearrangement joins TRBV6-1 to TRBJ2-2; D possibly uses TRBD1 or TRBD2 (6 bases each). The germline CDR1 and CDR2 sequences are MNHNS and SASEGT. Trimming took 9 bases from V and 6 from J, leaving 23 bases between them. The CDR3 contains 16 residues. DNA of the CDR3: TGTGCCAGTTCGCTTGGTGGGGGGCGGTTAGCCGGGGAGCTGTTTTTT. Translating it yields CASSLGGGRLAGELFF.

This clone was detected many times. The chain has TRBV5-1 and TRBJ2-1; TRBD2 is a possible D gene (5 bases). Deletions cut 4 bases from V and 8 bases from J, with 16 bases between. Germline V gene lookup returns CDR1 SGHRS and CDR2 YFSETQ. The CDR3 spans 14 residues. The CDR3 sequence: CASSPQASPDEQFF. In DNA form, the CDR3 reads TGCGCCAGCAGCCCGCAGGCTAGCCCGGATGAGCAGTTCTTC.

The sample holds many counts of this clone. The V gene is TRBV18, the J gene TRBJ1-5, with TRBD1 matching over 7 bases. The trim removed 4 bases at V and 4 bases at J, leaving 4 bases unmatched. Germline CDR1 and CDR2: KGHSH and LQKENI. The CDR3 has 14 residues. The CDR3 region is CASSQQGPNQPQHF. Here the CDR3 DNA reads TGTGCCAGCTCACAACAGGGGCCGAATCAGCCCCAGCATTTT.

The rearrangement uses TRBV6-2 or TRBV6-3 and TRBJ2-7; 9 nucleotides align to TRBD1. This CDR3 is 13 amino acids long. J gave up 7 bases and V 8 bases, and 9 bases lay outside the gene matches. Germline V lookup: CDR1 MNHEY, CDR2 SVGEGT. The CDR3 here is CASVSGTGLEQYF. Here the CDR3 DNA reads TGTGCCAGCGTTTCCGGGACAGGGCTTGAGCAGTACTTC.

This clone has at least ten counts. The gene calls are TRBV7-9 and TRBJ2-5; 10 nucleotides agree with TRBD2. The J segment lost 6 bases and the V segment lost 2 bases, leaving 3 bases of the junction unmatched. CDR3 length: 14 residues. Germline V CDR1 and CDR2: SEHNR, FQNEAQ (reference sequence). The chain's CDR3 is CASSLLAGEKTQYF. CDR3 nucleotide sequence: TGTGCCAGCAGCTTACTAGCGGGGGAAAAGACCCAGTACTTC.

In its sample, this clone was seen many times. This may be a read error, as it is one base from a much larger clone. Other DNA sequences from this sample encode an identical CDR3 as well. The chain recombines TRBV6-1 with TRBJ1-1, with a weak D call TRBD1 (6 bases). CDR1 MNHNS and CDR2 SASEGT come from the germline V gene. CDR3 length: 13 amino acids. The CDR3 DNA sequence: TGTGCCAGCAGGGACAGTTGGGACACTGAGGCTTTCTTT. Translation gives CASRDSWDTEAFF.

The rearrangement links TRBV7-3 to TRBJ2-3; TRBD2 is a possible D gene (6 bases). V lost 2 bases and J lost 2, with 11 bases in between. Looked up from germline, CDR1 is SGHTA and CDR2 is FQGTGA. This CDR3 is 15 amino acids long. The CDR3: CASSLEGGPTDTQYF. As DNA, the CDR3 is TGTGCCAGCAGCTTAGAGGGAGGACCCACAGATACGCAGTATTTT.

V usage is TRBV20-1 and J usage is TRBJ2-7; TRBD1 agrees at 7 bases. The CDR3 is 13 residues long. V shed 5 bases and J 1 base; nucleotides not matched to a gene: 5. Germline V gives CDR1 DFQATT, CDR2 SNEGSKA (reference sequence). Written as DNA, the CDR3 is TGCAGTGCTTGGACAGGAGCATCCTACGAGCAGTACTTC. This codes for CSAWTGASYEQYF.

The chain is built from TRBV6-2 or TRBV6-3 and TRBJ2-7, with 8 bases identical to TRBD1. Germline V CDR1 and CDR2: MNHEY, SVGEGT. The CDR3 has 15 amino acids. Trimming at V came to 5 bases and at J to 3 bases, leaving 9 bases not matched to a gene. CDR3 in DNA: TGTGCCAGCAGTCCCCACGGACAGGGTCTCTACGAGCAGTACTTC. It translates to CASSPHGQGLYEQYF.

This clone was detected ten times or more. J is TRBJ2-5 and V is TRBV5-1; the D is unclear. V was shortened by 2 bases and J by 2 bases, with 4 bases between the two germline ends. CDR3 length: 12 amino acids. Germline V lookup: CDR1 SGHRS, CDR2 YFSETQ. For the CDR3, the DNA is TGCGCCAGCAGCTTATCTCAAGAGACCCAGTACTTC. This encodes CASSLSQETQYF.

This clone has a single count. The V call is TRBV11-2, the J call TRBJ2-5, with 11 nucleotides matching TRBD2. Germline lookup yields CDR1 SGHAT and CDR2 FQNNGV. J gave up 4 bases and V 5 bases, and 6 bases lay outside the gene matches. This CDR3 contains 15 residues. Written as DNA, the CDR3 is TGTGCCAGCAGCCGTAGCGGGAGGGATAGAGAGACCCAGTACTTC. It codes for CASSRSGRDRETQYF. The variable domain in full, with the rest retrieved from reference TRBV11-2 and TRBJ2-5, is EAGVAQSPRYKIIEKRQSVAFWCNPISGHATLYWYQQILGQGPKLLIQFQNNGVVDDSQLPKDRFSAERLKGVDSTLKIQPAKLEDSAVYLCASSRSGRDRETQYFGPGTRLLVL.

V usage is TRBV6-1 and J usage is TRBJ1-5; a weak D match, TRBD1 (5 bases). Germline CDR1 is MNHNS and CDR2 is SASEGT. The CDR3 loop spans 15 amino acids. Trimming shortened V by 5 bases and J by 6 bases, and 17 bases separated the two germline ends. CDR3 loop: CASSLLGAAGQPQHF. CDR3 nucleotides: TGTGCCAGCAGTTTGCTTGGGGCGGCGGGTCAGCCCCAGCATTTT.

In its sample, this clone was seen many times. The chain uses TRBV14 and TRBJ2-7, with D possibly being TRBD1 (6 bases). Germline CDR1 is SGHDN and CDR2 is FVKESK. Trimming left V 5 bases short and J 4 bases short, with 9 bases between. CDR3 length: 12 amino acids. The CDR3: CASSEQGYEQYF. CDR3 coding DNA: TGTGCCAGCAGCGAACAGGGTTACGAGCAGTACTTC.

In its sample, this clone was seen many times. The rearrangement links TRBV14 to TRBJ1-2; D is undetermined. Germline CDR1 and CDR2: SGHDN and FVKESK. V gave up 1 base and J gave up 5 bases, with 11 bases separating them. The CDR3 is 14 amino acids. CDR3 loop: CASSQAMGWYGYTF. CDR3 nucleotide sequence: TGTGCCAGCAGCCAAGCAATGGGGTGGTATGGCTACACCTTC.

This clone was counted at least ten times. The V gene is TRBV19, the J gene TRBJ2-1; 10 nucleotides match TRBD2. This CDR3 has 14 amino acids. Germline CDR1 reads LNHDA; CDR2 reads SQIVND (reference sequence). Trimming cost V 3 bases and J 10 bases; bases outside gene matches: 6. The CDR3, as DNA: TGTGCCAGTAGTATCCTAGCGGGGGTGGCGGAGCAGTTCTTC. Translation: CASSILAGVAEQFF.

The table lists this clone with many counts. J is TRBJ1-2 and V is TRBV28; tentatively, D is TRBD1 (5 bases). Germline V CDR1 and CDR2: MDHEN, SYDVKM. This CDR3 contains 16 residues. The V and J ends lost 3 bases and 1 base respectively, with 15 bases between them. This chain's CDR3 is CASSFPKQDLNYGYTF. As DNA, the CDR3 is TGTGCCAGCAGTTTTCCTAAACAGGATCTTAACTATGGCTACACCTTC.

This clone is deemed medium-sized (0.01 to 0.1%). Other DNA sequences in the same sample also yield this CDR3. V usage is TRBV6-1 and J usage is TRBJ2-3; the match to TRBD1 covers 7 bases. Unmatched junction bases numbered 3, after V lost 2 bases and J lost 4 bases. Germline V gene sequence: CDR1 MNHNS, CDR2 SASEGT. The CDR3 length is 14 residues. The CDR3 protein is CASSERQGPDTQYF. CDR3 DNA sequence: TGTGCCAGCAGTGAACGACAGGGCCCAGATACGCAGTATTTT.

This clone was seen ten or more times. The chain has TRBV5-1 and TRBJ1-4; TRBD1 might be the D (5 bases). Germline CDR1 and CDR2: SGHRS and YFSETQ. Trimming removed 2 bases from V and 0 bases from J, with 11 bases in between. CDR3 size: 16 residues. The CDR3 reads CASSFAGASTNEKLFF. DNA of the CDR3: TGCGCCAGCAGCTTCGCTGGGGCCTCAACTAATGAAAAACTGTTTTTT.